This T cell receptor (beta chain) was sequenced during a study of blood T cell repertoires in COVID-19. Study-level background: The United States, Italy and Spain supplied acute and convalescent COVID-19 samples. PBMCs, B-cell-depleted T cells, or T cells provided the cDNA or gDNA that made up the material.

Methods used by the authors: By means of reference gene primer amplification, nucleated cell counts were estimated. Clones were sequenced by immunoSEQ multiplex PCR, and TCRdb holds only the in-frame ones, with some missing. From that table come the V and J calls and clone size; the DNA was used to work out D and trimming. The sample holds a few hundred thousand clones, approximately 88% seen once. V dropped 3 bases and J dropped 3; count of bases not matched to a gene: 5. Germline lookup yields CDR1 SGDLS and CDR2 YYNGEE. The CDR3 length is 15 residues. This clone came up once. The sample comprised peripheral blood. The sequence came from a man aged 35 to 55 with acute or convalescent COVID-19. The chain uses TRBV9 and TRBJ2-1, with 8 bases matching TRBD1. The CDR3 region has the DNA TGTGCCAGCAGCGGCCGGGACAGGAGCTACAATGAGCAGTTCTTC. Translation gives CASSGRDRSYNEQFF.